Presented here are 5 T cell receptor beta chains from one specimen sequenced in a study of STAT5B mutations in CD4+ large granular lymphocyte leukemia. TCRdb keeps only in-frame clones here, not all; method: immunoSEQ multiplex PCR. The sample carries 25,000 to 35,000 clones, around four fifths recorded once. The sample was CD4+ T cells from blood buffy coats. These receptors all stem from a human donor in good health.

The chain couples TRBV30 to TRBJ2-1; either TRBD1 or TRBD2 may fit D (5 bases each). Trimming pared 3 bases from V and 6 bases from J, leaving 6 bases between. CDR3 size: 11 residues. Germline V gene data show CDR1 as GTSNPN and CDR2 as SVGIG (reference sequence). The CDR3 DNA reads TGTGCCTGGAGCGGGGCCAATGAGCAGTTCTTC. This translates into CAWSGANEQFF.

This clone showed up just a few times. The chain links TRBV5-1 to TRBJ1-5, with TRBD1 identical over 7 bases. V was pared by 0 bases and J by 1 base, with 1 base of the junction left unmatched. The germline gives CDR1 SGHRS, CDR2 YFSETQ. The CDR3 has 15 residues. The CDR3 DNA sequence: TGCGCCAGCAGCTTGGACAGGGGAAGCAATCAGCCCCAGCATTTT. It specifies CASSLDRGSNQPQHF. Supplemented by reference TRBV5-1 and TRBJ1-5, the full variable domain reads KAGVTQTPRYLIKTRGQQVTLSCSPISGHRSVSWYQQTPGQGLQFLFEYFSETQRNKGNFPGRFSGRQFSNSRSEMNVSTLELGDSALYLCASSLDRGSNQPQHFGDGTRLSIL.

This clone was observed a few times. The chain couples TRBV19 to TRBJ1-1; no clear D. CDR1 is LNHDA and CDR2 is SQIVND in the germline V gene (reference sequence). Deletions cut 5 bases from V and 2 bases from J, with 9 bases between. CDR3 size: 13 residues. The CDR3 coding sequence is TGTGCCAGTAGTCCACCCCGTAACACTGAAGCTTTCTTT. Amino acid sequence: CASSPPRNTEAFF.

V gene TRBV10-3 combines with J gene TRBJ2-1; 10 bases line up with TRBD2. V lost 2 bases, J lost 4 bases, and 2 bases stayed unmatched. This CDR3 comprises 15 residues. From germline, CDR1 is ENHRY and CDR2 SYGVKD. CDR3 residues: CAISEGLADYNEQFF. The CDR3 region has the DNA TGTGCCATCAGTGAGGGACTAGCGGATTACAATGAGCAGTTCTTC.

The chain couples TRBV5-1 to TRBJ2-3; 14 positions agree with TRBD2. The CDR3 consists of 17 residues. The V gene's germline CDR1 is SGHRS and CDR2 YFSETQ. J was trimmed by 4 bases and V by 3 bases; bases with no gene match: 7. CDR3 residues: CASSSTGTSGRSDTQYF. The CDR3 DNA reads TGCGCCAGCAGCTCAACCGGGACTAGCGGGAGATCAGATACGCAGTATTTT.